The T cell receptor beta chain described here comes from a study of Ad26.COV2.S vaccination and SARS-CoV-2 variants (dated by TCRdb to the early 2020s). The study in broad terms: Donors in the vaccine arm were drawn from COV1001, a phase I-IIa trial of Ad26.COV2.S in healthy adults that was multicentre, randomized, double-blind and placebo-controlled. Dosing of Ad26.COV2.S was intramuscular, at either 5x10^10 or 1x10^11 viral particles, delivered as one shot or as two shots spaced 56 days apart. TCRbeta repertoire sequencing served as the tool for gauging how specific and how broad the SARS-CoV-2-reactive T cell receptors were following Ad26.COV2.S vaccination. The TCR-sequenced set comprised roughly 30 samples: about 19 Ad26.COV2.S vaccine recipients, 5 placebo recipients and 8 SARS-CoV-2 convalescent individuals. Trial participants were randomized into five groups of five: low-dose or high-dose Ad26.COV2.S given once or twice, or placebo on both occasions. Investigators did not know the trial group allocation while performing experiments and assessing outcomes.

As concerns this clone: Its target antigen remains unknown. Base qualities are not recorded, but no much larger clone differs from it by a single base.

Study-wide findings and limitations: Substantial breadth of spike-specific CD8+ and CD4+ T cell responses was reported after vaccination. Compared with placebo recipients, Ad26.COV2.S recipients showed higher spike-specific TCR breadth (P = 0.0014). The authors noted that total T cell responses may have been underestimated by the TCR breadth and depth analyses. Comparable non-spike TCR breadth was observed between vaccine and placebo recipients, consistent with only spike being contained in the vaccine. The study lacked the statistical power to compare responses across vaccine doses or regimens.

The immunoSEQ Assay was the method used to sequence TCRbeta CDR3 regions. After extraction, genomic DNA underwent amplification by bias-controlled multiplex PCR, followed by high-throughput sequencing. Regarding the original processing steps: To quantify the absolute abundance of every unique TCRbeta CDR3 region, sequences were collapsed and filtered. Usable DNA was measured by amplifying reference genes present in all nucleated cells, and TCRbeta template counts were normalized to that usable DNA to estimate T cell fraction. Repertoire TCRs were annotated as SARS-CoV-2-specific by exact matching of V gene, CDR3 amino acid sequence and J gene to a known reactive TCR set. MIRA supplied the reference SARS-CoV-2 TCR set, which was filtered for enrichment in COVID-19-positive ImmuneCODE repertoires so that public or cross-reactive TCRs were removed. Using the MIRA antigens, annotated TCRs were further analysed by specific ORF or by position within an ORF. Breadth was defined as annotated unique rearrangements over total unique productive rearrangements; depth was the summed frequency of those rearrangements. Two-sided Wilcoxon rank-sum tests were used to compare TCR breadth between groups. TCRdb holds this immuneACCESS table with in-frame rearrangements only. Some clones are missing; in checked studies, unresolved V genes explain under half, and the rest has no known cause. V, J and clone size reflect that table, while D and trimming were determined from the DNA. The sample table records some 390,000 clones; more than 85% of these occur just once. The top ten clonotypes cover more than 3% of the sample.

In light of the paper, this sample's treatment or condition label describes: around 19 received Ad26.COV2.S at low or high dose, single or two shots; about 5 received placebo; per-sample allocation not given. For vaccine and placebo recipients, the sequenced repertoires came from samples collected on day 63 after the first injection. Cohort 1b enrolled about two dozen adults aged 18-55 years at a single site in Boston, USA, between 29 July and 7 August 2020. As a vaccine, Ad26.COV2.S was a replication-incompetent adenovirus type 26 vector that expressed a prefusion-stabilized SARS-CoV-2 spike protein derived from the original Wuhan strain. Sequencing used peripheral blood, obtained in a trial of Ad26.COV2.S vaccine versus placebo. This receptor was taken from a person between 18 and 59 years old who received the Ad26.COV2.S COVID-19 vaccine or a placebo.

The DNA sequence is given as TGTGCCAGTAGTAACGGGCTACCGGGAAACACCATATATTTT. It specifies CASSNGLPGNTIYF. Here the chain combines TRBV19 and TRBJ1-3; the D gene cannot be named for sure. The CDR3 covers 14 residues, taking in both the cysteine and the phenylalanine. Only the CDR3 DNA is retained, 42 bases long and in frame from the first base. V is clipped by 4 bases and J by 4 bases, and the sequence between their germline boundaries is 11 bases long. CDR1 LNHDA and CDR2 SQIVND were looked up in the germline V gene (reference sequence). Reference TRBV19 and TRBJ1-3 genes cover what lies past the CDR3, so the full variable domain is DGGITQSPKYLFRKEGQNVTLSCEQNLNHDAMYWYRQDPGQGLRLIYYSQIVNDFQKGDIAEGYSVSREKKESFPLTVTSAQKNPTAFYLCASSNGLPGNTIYFGEGSWLTVV.